The sequence of this TCR beta chain was determined in a study of cytomegalovirus exposure and HLA in healthy donors. This clone occurred once. With 60 Vbeta and 13 Jbeta primers, the PCR was carried out. Generated by immunoSEQ multiplex PCR, the TCRdb table keeps only in-frame clones and is missing some. The data hold over 120,000 clones, with approximately 80% observed a single time. CDR3 length: 14 amino acids. After removal of 5 bases from V and 6 bases from J, the junction contained 5 bases not matched to a gene. Germline V CDR1 and CDR2: MGHRA, YSYEKL. It was healthy bone marrow donors who served as donors.

V and J are TRBV4-1 and TRBJ1-5; 9 nucleotides match TRBD1. The source is a man aged 25 to 40 in good health and CMV-seropositive. Sequencing was done on a sample of PBMCs. CDR3 bases: TGCGCCAGCAGCTCATTGACAGGGGGTCAGCCCCAGCATTTT. Its translation is CASSSLTGGQPQHF.